The entry below describes one T cell receptor (beta chain). What it binds is unknown. This specimen belongs to a study of T cells in Graves' hyperthyroidism and ophthalmopathy. Study details: Peripheral blood was taken when the disease was first diagnosed, before any treatment began. General study points: Peripheral blood also featured most of the thyroid clonotypes expanded above 0.001.

Amplification yielded TCR beta CDR3 regions, with RNA transcripts as the source. HTBI primers were used for first-round RT-PCR of the TCR CDR3. TCRdb reprocessed the multiplex PCR reads via MiXCR and lists one record per CDR3 protein. Altogether 250,000 to 300,000 distinct CDR3 sequences are present, over 15% being singletons, with the ten largest covering less than 70%. Inclusion characteristics of ophthalmopathy patients comprised a Clinical Activity Score of at least 3, a NOSPECS grade of at least 4, and duration under 3 months. Patients were excluded because of uncontrolled infection, other autoimmune disease, pregnancy or lactation. The CDR3 runs 15 residues. V lost 6 bases, J lost 2 bases, and 6 bases stayed unmatched. Germline values: CDR1 DFQATT, CDR2 SNEGSKA (reference sequence).

The chain has TRBV20-1 and TRBJ1-5; TRBD1 aligns across 11 bases. The source is a woman aged 55-75 years with Graves' ophthalmopathy. The sample consisted of blood. CDR3 DNA: TGCAGTGCGAGGACAGGGGGCGCGGGCAATCAGCCCCAGCATTTT. Its protein product is CSARTGGAGNQPQHF.